Listed here is a single T cell receptor beta chain. Original analysis: How many nucleated cells were present was estimated from reference gene primer amplification. The repertoire was sequenced with immunoSEQ multiplex PCR; TCRdb's copy has only in-frame clones and lacks some. The V and J calls and clone size were taken over from that table, and D and trimming were inferred from the DNA. The sample lists around 170,000 clones; 80% to 90% were seen once. These data originate in a study of blood T cell repertoires in COVID-19. Study as a whole: T cells, B-cell-depleted T cells, or PBMCs supplied cDNA or gDNA.

The CDR3 runs 14 residues. J lost 4 bases, V lost 8 bases, and 7 bases had no gene match. Germline assignment: CDR1 LGHDT and CDR2 YNNKEL (reference sequence). Sample: peripheral blood. This TCR came from a man aged 18 to 30 who had recovered from COVID-19. This chain joins TRBV3-1 (or the pseudogene TRBV3-2) and TRBJ2-3, with 9 bases aligning to TRBD2. Here the CDR3 DNA reads TGTGCCAGCTTCGCGGAGCGGGAGGCAGATACGCAGTATTTT. This translates into CASFAEREADTQYF.